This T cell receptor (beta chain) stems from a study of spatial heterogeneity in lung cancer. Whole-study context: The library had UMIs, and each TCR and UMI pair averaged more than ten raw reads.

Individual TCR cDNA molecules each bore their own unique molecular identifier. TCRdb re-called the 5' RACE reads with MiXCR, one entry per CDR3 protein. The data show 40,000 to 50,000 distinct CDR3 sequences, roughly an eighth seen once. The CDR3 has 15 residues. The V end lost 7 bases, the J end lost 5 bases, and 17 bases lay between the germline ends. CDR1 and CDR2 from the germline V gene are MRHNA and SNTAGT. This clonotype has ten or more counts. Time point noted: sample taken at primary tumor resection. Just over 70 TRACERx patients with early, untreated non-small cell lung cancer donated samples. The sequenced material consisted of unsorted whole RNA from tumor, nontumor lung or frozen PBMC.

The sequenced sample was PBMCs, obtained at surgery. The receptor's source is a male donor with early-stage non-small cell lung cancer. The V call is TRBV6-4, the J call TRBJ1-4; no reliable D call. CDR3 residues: CASIPTSRKNEKLFF. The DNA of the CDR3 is TGTGCCAGCATCCCTACGTCTCGGAAGAATGAAAAACTGTTTTTT.